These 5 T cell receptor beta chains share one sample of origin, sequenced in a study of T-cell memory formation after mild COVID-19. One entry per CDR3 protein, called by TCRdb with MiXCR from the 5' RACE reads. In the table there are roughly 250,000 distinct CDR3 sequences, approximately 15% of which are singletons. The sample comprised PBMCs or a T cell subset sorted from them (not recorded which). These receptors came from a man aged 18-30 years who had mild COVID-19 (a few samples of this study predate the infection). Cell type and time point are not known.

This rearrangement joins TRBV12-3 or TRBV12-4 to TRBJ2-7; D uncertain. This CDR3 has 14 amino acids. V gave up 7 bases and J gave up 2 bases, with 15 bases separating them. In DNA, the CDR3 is TGTGCCAGCACACCCGAGGACGGACCCTACGAGCAGTACTTC. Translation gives CASTPEDGPYEQYF.

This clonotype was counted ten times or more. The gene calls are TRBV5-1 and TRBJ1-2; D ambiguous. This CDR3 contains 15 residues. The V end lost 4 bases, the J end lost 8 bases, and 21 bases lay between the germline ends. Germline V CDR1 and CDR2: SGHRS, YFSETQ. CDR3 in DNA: TGCGCCAGCAGCCTGTCGGCGGCCTCGGAGGACGGCTACACCTTC. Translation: CASSLSAASEDGYTF.

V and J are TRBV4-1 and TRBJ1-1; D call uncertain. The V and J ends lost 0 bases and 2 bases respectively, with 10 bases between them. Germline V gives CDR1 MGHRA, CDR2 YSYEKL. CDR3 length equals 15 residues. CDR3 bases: TGCGCCAGCAGCCAAGAAGGCCAAATAAACACTGAAGCTTTCTTT. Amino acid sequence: CASSQEGQINTEAFF.

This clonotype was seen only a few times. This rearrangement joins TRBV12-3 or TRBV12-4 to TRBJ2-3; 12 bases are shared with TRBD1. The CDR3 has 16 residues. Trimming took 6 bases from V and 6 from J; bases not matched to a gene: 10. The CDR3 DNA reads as TGTGCCAGCAGAAAAGGAGGGACAGGGGGCGTGGATACGCAGTATTTT. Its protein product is CASRKGGTGGVDTQYF.

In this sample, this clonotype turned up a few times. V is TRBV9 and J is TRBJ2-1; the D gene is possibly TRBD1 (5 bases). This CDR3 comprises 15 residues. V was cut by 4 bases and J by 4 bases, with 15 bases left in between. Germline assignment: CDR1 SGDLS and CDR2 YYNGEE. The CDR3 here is CASSSPATDYNEQFF. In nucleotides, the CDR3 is TGTGCCAGCAGCTCCCCGGCGACAGATTACAATGAGCAGTTCTTC.